The subject of this entry is one T cell receptor (beta chain). One junction end disagrees with the germline gene, perhaps due to a read error. The CDR3 totals 13 residues. Germline loops: CDR1 SGHNT, CDR2 YENEEA. This sample stems from a study of blood T cell repertoires in COVID-19. On the study more broadly: Samples representing acute and convalescent COVID-19 were sourced from the United States, Italy and Spain. The analysed material was cDNA or gDNA that came from T cells, B-cell-depleted T cells, or PBMCs.

How the authors handled the data: Amplification with reference gene primers provided the estimates of nucleated cell counts. Data came from immunoSEQ multiplex PCR; TCRdb stores just in-frame clones and leaves some out. V and J calls plus clone size are reproduced from that table; the DNA served to infer D and trimming. The data contain tens of thousands of clones, 88% of them seen just once; the ten biggest clones take up roughly 46%. The chain combines TRBV11-3 with TRBJ2-7, with 7 positions matching TRBD2. What was sequenced was peripheral blood. The sequence derives from a human donor in a cohort sampled during active COVID-19. The CDR3 bases are TGTGCCAGCAGCGCTCCGTTGGGGCGGGAGTCTTATTTC. It yields the protein CASSAPLGRESYF. Supplemented by reference TRBV11-3 and TRBJ2-7, the full variable domain reads EAGVVQSPRYKIIEKKQPVAFWCNPISGHNTLYWYLQNLGQGPELLIRYENEEAVDDSQLPKDRFSAERLKGVDSTLKIQPAELGDSAVYLCASSAPLGRESYFGPGTRLTVT.